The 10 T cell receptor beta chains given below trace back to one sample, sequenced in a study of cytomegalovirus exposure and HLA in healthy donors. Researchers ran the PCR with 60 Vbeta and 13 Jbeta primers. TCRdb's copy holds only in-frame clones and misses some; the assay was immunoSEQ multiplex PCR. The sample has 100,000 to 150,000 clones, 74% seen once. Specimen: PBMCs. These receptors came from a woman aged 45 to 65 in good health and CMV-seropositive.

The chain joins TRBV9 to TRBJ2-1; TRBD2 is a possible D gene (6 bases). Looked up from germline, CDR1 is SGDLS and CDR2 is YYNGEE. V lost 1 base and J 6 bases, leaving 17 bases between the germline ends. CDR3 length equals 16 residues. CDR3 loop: CASSVTGTRRSNEQFF. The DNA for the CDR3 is TGTGCCAGCAGCGTAACCGGGACTCGGAGGAGCAATGAGCAGTTCTTC.

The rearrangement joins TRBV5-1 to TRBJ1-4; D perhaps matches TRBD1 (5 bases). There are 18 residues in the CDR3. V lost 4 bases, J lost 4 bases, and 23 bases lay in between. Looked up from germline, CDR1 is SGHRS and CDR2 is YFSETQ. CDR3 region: CASSPGVLTGRNNEKLFF. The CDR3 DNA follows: TGCGCCAGCAGCCCGGGGGTTTTGACGGGACGGAATAATGAAAAACTGTTTTTT. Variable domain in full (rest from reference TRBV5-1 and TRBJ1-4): KAGVTQTPRYLIKTRGQQVTLSCSPISGHRSVSWYQQTPGQGLQFLFEYFSETQRNKGNFPGRFSGRQFSNSRSEMNVSTLELGDSALYLCASSPGVLTGRNNEKLFFGSGTQLSVL.

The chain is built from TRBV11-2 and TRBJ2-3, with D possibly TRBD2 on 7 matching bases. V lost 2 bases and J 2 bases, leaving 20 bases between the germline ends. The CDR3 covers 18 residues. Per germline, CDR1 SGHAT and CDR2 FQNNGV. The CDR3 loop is CASSLLPGGRISTDTQYF. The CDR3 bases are TGTGCCAGCAGCTTACTCCCGGGGGGCCGGATTTCCACAGATACGCAGTATTTT.

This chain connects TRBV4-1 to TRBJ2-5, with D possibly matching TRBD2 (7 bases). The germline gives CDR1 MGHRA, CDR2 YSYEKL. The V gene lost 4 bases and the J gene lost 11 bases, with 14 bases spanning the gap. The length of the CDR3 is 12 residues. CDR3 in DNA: TGCGCCAGCAGCCCCACAGGGCGGGAGCAGTACTTC. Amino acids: CASSPTGREQYF.

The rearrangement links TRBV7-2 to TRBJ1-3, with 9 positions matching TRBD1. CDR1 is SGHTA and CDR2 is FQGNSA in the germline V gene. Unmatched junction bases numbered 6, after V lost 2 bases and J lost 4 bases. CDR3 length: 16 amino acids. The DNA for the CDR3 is TGTGCCAGCAGCTTACTTCGGACAGGGGTCGGAAACACCATATATTTT. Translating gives CASSLLRTGVGNTIYF.

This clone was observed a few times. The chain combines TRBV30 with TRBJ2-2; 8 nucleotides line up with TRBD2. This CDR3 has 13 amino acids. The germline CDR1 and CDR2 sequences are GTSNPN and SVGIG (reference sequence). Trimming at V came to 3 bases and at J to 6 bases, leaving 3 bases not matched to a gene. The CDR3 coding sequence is TGTGCCTGGAGCGGGACTAGGGCCGGGGAGCTGTTTTTT. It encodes CAWSGTRAGELFF.

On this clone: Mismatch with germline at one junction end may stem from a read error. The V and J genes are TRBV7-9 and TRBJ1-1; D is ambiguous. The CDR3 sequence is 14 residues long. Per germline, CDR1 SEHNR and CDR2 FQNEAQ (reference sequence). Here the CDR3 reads CSSSLFGGDTEAFF. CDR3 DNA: TGTTCCAGCAGCTTATTTGGCGGGGACACTGAAGCTTTCTTT.

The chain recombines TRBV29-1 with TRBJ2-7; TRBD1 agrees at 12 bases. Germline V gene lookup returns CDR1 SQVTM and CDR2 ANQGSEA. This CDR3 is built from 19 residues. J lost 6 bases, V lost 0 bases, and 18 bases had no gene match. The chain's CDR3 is CSVEDRGTGGAKPRSEQYF. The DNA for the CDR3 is TGCAGCGTTGAAGACCGCGGGACAGGGGGCGCAAAACCCCGCTCCGAGCAGTACTTC.

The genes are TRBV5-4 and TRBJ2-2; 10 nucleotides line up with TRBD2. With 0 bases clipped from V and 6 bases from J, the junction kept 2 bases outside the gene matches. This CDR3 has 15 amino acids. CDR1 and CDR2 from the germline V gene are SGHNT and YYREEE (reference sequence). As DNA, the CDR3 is TGTGCCAGCAGCTTGGCTAGCGGGGGTTCCGGGGAGCTGTTTTTT. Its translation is CASSLASGGSGELFF.

The CDR3 sequence: CSAPNNYEQYF. DNA of the CDR3: TGCAGTGCTCCGAACAACTACGAGCAGTACTTC. This chain connects TRBV20-1 to TRBJ2-7; D gene unclear. The CDR3 covers 11 residues. Germline CDR1 DFQATT, CDR2 SNEGSKA (reference sequence). The germline V and J ends were trimmed by 5 bases and 3 bases, with 8 bases remaining between them.